These T cell receptor beta chains were read from a single sample in a study of OX40 agonist ivuxolimab in advanced cancers. The table came from immunoSEQ multiplex PCR; TCRdb's copy has only in-frame clones and leaves some out. The repertoire has approximately 37,000 clones, about four fifths of them found once; the top ten carry 1.8%. The specimen comprised CD4+ or CD8+ T cells sorted from blood, sampled in a trial of the OX40 agonist ivuxolimab. The receptors were gathered from an adult with an advanced solid tumor such as melanoma, head and neck, liver or kidney cancer. Each CDR3 is given with its conserved first and last residue. A D gene is named only where the DNA matches it firmly. Some rows have no size entry. The others give once, few or many, or a class for an expanded clone.

CDR3 DNA	CDR3 protein	J gene	clone size	V gene	D gene
TGTGCCACCAGCAGAGTTTACGGCGCGAACACTGAAGCTTTCTTT	CATSRVYGANTEAFF	TRBJ1-1	NA	TRBV15	NA
TGTGCCGGCAACGGGGGAATCGACGAGCAGTACTTC	CAGNGGIDEQYF	TRBJ2-7	NA	TRBV2	NA
TGTGCCAGCAGGGGGCCTAGCACAGATACGCAGTATTTT	CASRGPSTDTQYF	TRBJ2-3	NA	TRBV5-4	NA
TGTGCCAGCTCACCTTTCCATAAACTTACTAGCGGGGCTGACAATGAGCAGTTCTTC	CASSPFHKLTSGADNEQFF	TRBJ2-1	NA	TRBV18	TRBD2
TGTGCCAGCAGCTTAATTGGGACAGGGCACACCGGGGAGCTGTTTTTT	CASSLIGTGHTGELFF	TRBJ2-2	NA	TRBV7-3	TRBD1
TGTGCCAGCAGCGTAGGGGAGGGACAGGGGGCATCTGAGCAGTTCTTC	CASSVGEGQGASEQFF	TRBJ2-1	NA	TRBV9	TRBD1
TGTGCCAGCAACATAGGACAGGTGAACACTGAAGCTTTCTTT	CASNIGQVNTEAFF	TRBJ1-1	NA	TRBV21-1	NA
TGTGCCAGCAGCGTAGGGGGGGTCAGTACAGATACGCAGTATTTT	CASSVGGVSTDTQYF	TRBJ2-3	few	TRBV9	NA
TGTGCCAGCAGCACTCGAGGATCCGGGACAGGGAGACCTTCTGGGGAGACCCAGTACTTC	CASSTRGSGTGRPSGETQYF	TRBJ2-5	NA	TRBV7-8	TRBD1
TGTGCCAGCAGCCAATCGGGACAGGGGCAGGGGGCCCAGTACTTC	CASSQSGQGQGAQYF	TRBJ2-5	NA	TRBV7-2	TRBD1
TGTGCCAGCAGCCCCTCAACTGGAGGCGCCTACGAGCAGTACTTC	CASSPSTGGAYEQYF	TRBJ2-7	NA	TRBV7-2	NA
TGTGCCACCAGCCAGATGAACACTGAAGCTTTCTTT	CATSQMNTEAFF	TRBJ1-1	NA	TRBV15	NA
TGTGCCAGCAGTTACTCTAACACTGAAGCTTTCTTT	CASSYSNTEAFF	TRBJ1-1	NA	TRBV6-5	NA
TGTGCCAGCAGTTTAGGACTACCGTATGAGCAGTTCTTC	CASSLGLPYEQFF	TRBJ2-1	NA	TRBV27	NA
TGTGCCAGCAGTTCTTCCTACGAGCAGTACTTC	CASSSSYEQYF	TRBJ2-7	NA	TRBV11-2	NA
TGTGCCAGTAGTATCCAGGGCTACGATACGGAGACCCAGTACTTC	CASSIQGYDTETQYF	TRBJ2-5	NA	TRBV19	NA
TGTGCCAGCAGCCTCCGGGACCAAGCTTTCTTT	CASSLRDQAFF	TRBJ1-1	NA	TRBV11-2	NA
TGTGCCAGCAGTTTATTACAGCCAAACTATGGCTACACCTTC	CASSLLQPNYGYTF	TRBJ1-2	NA	TRBV28	NA
TGTGCCAGCAGTTACGGGGGTGCTAGCTCCTACGAGCAGTACTTC	CASSYGGASSYEQYF	TRBJ2-7	NA	TRBV6-5	NA
TGTGCCAGCAGTTCCCTCTACGAGCAGTACTTC	CASSSLYEQYF	TRBJ2-7	NA	TRBV27	NA
TGTGCCACCAGCAGAGAGGGGGGATCTGGGACCCAGTACTTC	CATSREGGSGTQYF	TRBJ2-5	NA	TRBV15	NA
TGCAGCGTCCTCACTGGCGGGAGGGGATACAATGAGCAGTTCTTC	CSVLTGGRGYNEQFF	TRBJ2-1	NA	TRBV29-1	TRBD2
TGTGCCAGCAGCCGAGATGAAGCGGGAGGCTCCTACGAGCAGTACTTC	CASSRDEAGGSYEQYF	TRBJ2-7	NA	TRBV4-2	TRBD2
TGTGCCAGCAGCTTAGATAAGACCCTCACCTACGAGCAGTACTTC	CASSLDKTLTYEQYF	TRBJ2-7	NA	TRBV11-2	NA
TGTGCCAGCAGTTACTCGAATAGCGAGCAGTACTTC	CASSYSNSEQYF	TRBJ2-7	NA	TRBV6-5	NA
TGCGCCAGCAGCCTGACAGGGTCCGACACAGATACGCAGTATTTT	CASSLTGSDTDTQYF	TRBJ2-3	NA	TRBV5-1	TRBD1
TGTGCCAGCAGCTCCCGGACAGCAAACAGGAACACCGGGGAGCTGTTTTTT	CASSSRTANRNTGELFF	TRBJ2-2	NA	TRBV7-9	NA
TGTGCCAGCACTGTAGGGGTGGCTGGGGCCAACGTCCTGACTTTC	CASTVGVAGANVLTF	TRBJ2-6	NA	TRBV2	NA
TGTGCCAGCAGCGCGACTCAGGGGAAGACCGGGGAGCTGTTTTTT	CASSATQGKTGELFF	TRBJ2-2	NA	TRBV9	NA
TGCGCCAGCAGCCCACTAGACAGTTTCTACGAGCAGTACTTC	CASSPLDSFYEQYF	TRBJ2-7	NA	TRBV5-1	NA
TGTGCCAGCAAGGACGGCCCTCAAGCTAACTATGGCTACACCTTC	CASKDGPQANYGYTF	TRBJ1-2	NA	TRBV6-6	NA
TGTGCCAGCAGTGAAGAGTTACTAGCGGGGGGCTACGAGCAGTACTTC	CASSEELLAGGYEQYF	TRBJ2-7	NA	TRBV6-1	TRBD2
TGTGCCAGCAGCTTTTGGACAGGCTCTGGGGCCAACGTCCTGACTTTC	CASSFWTGSGANVLTF	TRBJ2-6	NA	TRBV7-2	TRBD1
TGTGCCAGCGGGTTGTCAGGGGGGTATGGCTACACCTTC	CASGLSGGYGYTF	TRBJ1-2	few	TRBV6-1	TRBD1
TGTGCCAGCAGTTTCGGGACTAGCGGGAGGAGTTTTGTCGGGACCCAGTACTTC	CASSFGTSGRSFVGTQYF	TRBJ2-5	NA	TRBV27	TRBD2
TGTGCCAGCAGTGAGTCGAGCGGGCTCAGCACAGATACGCAGTATTTT	CASSESSGLSTDTQYF	TRBJ2-3	NA	TRBV25-1	NA
TGTGCCAGCAGCACACTAGCGGGACCCTACAATGAGCAGTTCTTC	CASSTLAGPYNEQFF	TRBJ2-1	NA	TRBV7-9	TRBD2
TGCGCCAGCAGCTTGGTCTTCACCGAGAACTACGAGCAGTACTTC	CASSLVFTENYEQYF	TRBJ2-7	NA	TRBV5-1	NA
TGTGCCAGCAGACAACAGGGGGCTGGCACCGGGGAGCTGTTTTTT	CASRQQGAGTGELFF	TRBJ2-2	NA	TRBV7-8	TRBD1
TGTGCCAGCAGCAAGGACGGGGAAGCGGCGAGGTACGAGCAGTACTTC	CASSKDGEAARYEQYF	TRBJ2-7	once	TRBV5-4	NA
TGCGCCAGCAGCTCCACATTCAGGGGGAACTACGAGCAGTACTTC	CASSSTFRGNYEQYF	TRBJ2-7	NA	TRBV5-1	TRBD1
TGTGCCAGCTCGCCCCCTCGGGGTGCTAACTATGGCTACACCTTC	CASSPPRGANYGYTF	TRBJ1-2	NA	TRBV19	NA
TGTGCCAGCAGCGTAGCTCCGTTAGGCAGCACCATATATTTT	CASSVAPLGSTIYF	TRBJ1-3	NA	TRBV9	NA
TGCAGCGCCCTAGTCCGGGGGAACTCTGGGGCCAACGTCCTGACTTTC	CSALVRGNSGANVLTF	TRBJ2-6	NA	TRBV29-1	NA
TGTGCCAGCAGCTTACTAAGGGGTCCCGGGGAGCTGTTTTTT	CASSLLRGPGELFF	TRBJ2-2	NA	TRBV11-2	NA
TGTGCCAGCAGCCAAACAGGGGGCTGGAGCACTGAAGCTTTCTTT	CASSQTGGWSTEAFF	TRBJ1-1	few	TRBV7-2	TRBD1
TGTGCCAGCAGCTTCACACCTTACACCGGGGAGCTGTTTTTT	CASSFTPYTGELFF	TRBJ2-2	NA	TRBV5-8	NA
TGTGCCAGCAGCCCATACCGGGACATAGTAAATGAGCAGTTCTTC	CASSPYRDIVNEQFF	TRBJ2-1	NA	TRBV7-9	NA
TGTGCCAGCAGCTCGGGACAGGGATATAATTATGGCTACACCTTC	CASSSGQGYNYGYTF	TRBJ1-2	NA	TRBV5-4	TRBD1
TGTGCTAGTGGCTCCGGCCAGGGGTATCCCGGGGAGCTGTTTTTT	CASGSGQGYPGELFF	TRBJ2-2	NA	TRBV12-5	NA
TGTGCCAGCAGTTACTTCCGGGCAGGGGTGAGCGAGCAGTACTTC	CASSYFRAGVSEQYF	TRBJ2-7	NA	TRBV6-5	NA
TGTGCCAGCAGCTCGACTGAAGGGGCAAGGGTCTACGAGCAGTACTTC	CASSSTEGARVYEQYF	TRBJ2-7	once	TRBV7-9	NA
TGTGCCAGCAGCTTAGAAGGGCTTAGCACAGATACGCAGTATTTT	CASSLEGLSTDTQYF	TRBJ2-3	NA	TRBV7-6	NA